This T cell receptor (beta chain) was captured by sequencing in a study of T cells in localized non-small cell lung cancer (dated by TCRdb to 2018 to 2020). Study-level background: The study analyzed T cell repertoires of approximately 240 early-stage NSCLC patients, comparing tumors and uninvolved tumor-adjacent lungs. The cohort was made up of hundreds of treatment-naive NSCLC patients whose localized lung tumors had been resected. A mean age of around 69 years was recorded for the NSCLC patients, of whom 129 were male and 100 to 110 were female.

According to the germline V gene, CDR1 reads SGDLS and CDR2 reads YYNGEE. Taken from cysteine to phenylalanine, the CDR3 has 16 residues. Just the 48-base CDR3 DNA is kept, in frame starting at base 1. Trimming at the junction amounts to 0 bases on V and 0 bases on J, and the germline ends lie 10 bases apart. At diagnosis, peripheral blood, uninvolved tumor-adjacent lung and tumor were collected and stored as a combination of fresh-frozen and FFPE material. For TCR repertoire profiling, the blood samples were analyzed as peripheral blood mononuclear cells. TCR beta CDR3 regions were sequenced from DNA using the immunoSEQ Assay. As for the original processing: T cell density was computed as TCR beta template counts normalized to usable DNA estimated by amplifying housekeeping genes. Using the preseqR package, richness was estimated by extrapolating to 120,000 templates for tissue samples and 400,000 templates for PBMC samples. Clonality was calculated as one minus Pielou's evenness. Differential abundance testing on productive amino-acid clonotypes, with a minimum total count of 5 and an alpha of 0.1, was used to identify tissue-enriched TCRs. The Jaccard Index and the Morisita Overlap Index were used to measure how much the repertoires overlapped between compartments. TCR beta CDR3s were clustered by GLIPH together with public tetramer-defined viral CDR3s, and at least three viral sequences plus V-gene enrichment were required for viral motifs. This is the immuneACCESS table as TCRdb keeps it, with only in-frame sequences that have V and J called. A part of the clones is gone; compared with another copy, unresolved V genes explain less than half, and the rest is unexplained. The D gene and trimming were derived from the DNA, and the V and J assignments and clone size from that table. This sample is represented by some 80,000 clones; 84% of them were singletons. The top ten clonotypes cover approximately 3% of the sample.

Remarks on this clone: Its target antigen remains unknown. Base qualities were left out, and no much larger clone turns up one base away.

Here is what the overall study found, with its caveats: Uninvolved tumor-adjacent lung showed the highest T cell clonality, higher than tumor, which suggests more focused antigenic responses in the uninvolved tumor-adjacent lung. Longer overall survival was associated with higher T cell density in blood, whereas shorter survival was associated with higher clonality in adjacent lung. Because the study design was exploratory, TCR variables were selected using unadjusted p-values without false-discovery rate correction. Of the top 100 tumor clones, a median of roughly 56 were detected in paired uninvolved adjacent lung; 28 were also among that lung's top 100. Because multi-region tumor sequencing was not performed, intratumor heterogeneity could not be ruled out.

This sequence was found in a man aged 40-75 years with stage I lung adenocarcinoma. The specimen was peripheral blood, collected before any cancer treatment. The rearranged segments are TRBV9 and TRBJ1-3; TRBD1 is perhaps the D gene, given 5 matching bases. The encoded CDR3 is CASSVVIGGSGNTIYF. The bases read TGTGCCAGCAGCGTAGTGATTGGGGGCTCTGGAAACACCATATATTTT. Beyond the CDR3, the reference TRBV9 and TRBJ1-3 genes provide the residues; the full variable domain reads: DSGVTQTPKHLITATGQRVTLRCSPRSGDLSVYWYQQSLDQGLQFLIQYYNGEERAKGNILERFSAQQFPDLHSELNLSSLELGDSALYFCASSVVIGGSGNTIYFGEGSWLTVV.